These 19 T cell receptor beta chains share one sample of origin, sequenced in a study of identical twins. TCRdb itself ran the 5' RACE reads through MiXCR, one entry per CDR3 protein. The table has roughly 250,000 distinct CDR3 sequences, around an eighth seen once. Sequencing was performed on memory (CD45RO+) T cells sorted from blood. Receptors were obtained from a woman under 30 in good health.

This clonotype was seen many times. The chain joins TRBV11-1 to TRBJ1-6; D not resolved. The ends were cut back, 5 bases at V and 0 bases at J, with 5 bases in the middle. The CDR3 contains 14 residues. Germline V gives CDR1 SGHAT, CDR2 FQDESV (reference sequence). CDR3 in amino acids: CASSISSYNSPLHF. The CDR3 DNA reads TGTGCCAGCAGCATCAGCTCCTATAATTCACCCCTCCACTTT.

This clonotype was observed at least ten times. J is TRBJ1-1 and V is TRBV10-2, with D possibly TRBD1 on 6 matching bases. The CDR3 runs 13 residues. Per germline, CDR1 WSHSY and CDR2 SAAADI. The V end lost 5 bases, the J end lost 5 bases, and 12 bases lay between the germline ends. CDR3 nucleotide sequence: TGCGCCAGCAGTTCTCAGGGGAGGACTGAAGCTTTCTTT. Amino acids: CASSSQGRTEAFF.

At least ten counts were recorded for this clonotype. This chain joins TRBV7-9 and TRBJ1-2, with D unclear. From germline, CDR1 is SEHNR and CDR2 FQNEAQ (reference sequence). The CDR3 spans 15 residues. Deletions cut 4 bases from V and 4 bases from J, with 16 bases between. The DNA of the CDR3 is TGTGCCAGCAGCTCCACGTCCCATGTGGGCTATGGCTACACCTTC. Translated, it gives CASSSTSHVGYGYTF.

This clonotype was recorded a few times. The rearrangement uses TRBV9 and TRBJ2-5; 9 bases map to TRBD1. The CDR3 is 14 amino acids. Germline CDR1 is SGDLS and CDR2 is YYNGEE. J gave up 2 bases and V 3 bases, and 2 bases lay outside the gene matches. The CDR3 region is CASSGGQGQETQYF. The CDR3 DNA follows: TGTGCCAGCAGCGGGGGACAGGGACAAGAGACCCAGTACTTC.

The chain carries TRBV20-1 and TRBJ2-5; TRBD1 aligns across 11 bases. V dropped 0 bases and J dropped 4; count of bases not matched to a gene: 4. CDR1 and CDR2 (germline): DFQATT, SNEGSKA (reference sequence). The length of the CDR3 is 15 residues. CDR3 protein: CSARDGQGARETQYF. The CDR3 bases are TGCAGTGCTAGAGATGGACAGGGGGCGCGAGAGACCCAGTACTTC.

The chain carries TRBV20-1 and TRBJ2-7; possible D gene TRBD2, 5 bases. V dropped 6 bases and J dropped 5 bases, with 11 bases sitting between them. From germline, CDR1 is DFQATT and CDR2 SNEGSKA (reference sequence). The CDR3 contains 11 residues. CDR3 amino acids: CSATRVNEQYF. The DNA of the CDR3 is TGCAGTGCGACGAGGGTTAACGAGCAGTACTTC.

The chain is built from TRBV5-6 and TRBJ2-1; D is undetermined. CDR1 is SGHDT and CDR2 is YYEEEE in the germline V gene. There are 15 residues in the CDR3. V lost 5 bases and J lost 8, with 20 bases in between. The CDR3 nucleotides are TGTGCCAGCAGGCTTGGAATCGTGGCGTTCGATGAGCAGTTCTTC. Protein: CASRLGIVAFDEQFF. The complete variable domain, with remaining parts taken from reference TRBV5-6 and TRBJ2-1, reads DAGVTQSPTHLIKTRGQQVTLRCSPKSGHDTVSWYQQALGQGPQFIFQYYEEEERQRGNFPDRFSGHQFPNYSSELNVNALLLGDSALYLCASRLGIVAFDEQFFGPGTRLTVL.

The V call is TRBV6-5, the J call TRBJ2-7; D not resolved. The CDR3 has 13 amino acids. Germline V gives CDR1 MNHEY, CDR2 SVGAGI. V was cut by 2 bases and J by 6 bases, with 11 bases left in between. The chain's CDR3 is CASSYSEKSEQYF. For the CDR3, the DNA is TGTGCCAGCAGTTACAGTGAAAAGTCCGAGCAGTACTTC.

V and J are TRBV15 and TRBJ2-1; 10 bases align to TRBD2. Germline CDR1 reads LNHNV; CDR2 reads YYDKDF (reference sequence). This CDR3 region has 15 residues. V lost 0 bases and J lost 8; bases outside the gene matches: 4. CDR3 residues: CATSREASGGYEQFF. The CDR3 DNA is TGTGCCACCAGCAGAGAGGCTAGCGGGGGCTATGAGCAGTTCTTC.

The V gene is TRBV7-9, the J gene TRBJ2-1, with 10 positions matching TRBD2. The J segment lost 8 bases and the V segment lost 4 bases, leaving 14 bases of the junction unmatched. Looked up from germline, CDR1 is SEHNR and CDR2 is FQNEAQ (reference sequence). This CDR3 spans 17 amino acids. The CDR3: CASSSRSSGGITDEQFF. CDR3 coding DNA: TGTGCCAGCAGCTCTCGATCTAGCGGGGGAATAACGGATGAGCAGTTCTTC.

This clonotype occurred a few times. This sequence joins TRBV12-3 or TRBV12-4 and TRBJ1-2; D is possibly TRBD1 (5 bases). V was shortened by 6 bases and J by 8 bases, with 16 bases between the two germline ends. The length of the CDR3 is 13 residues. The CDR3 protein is CASSHSEGRGYTF. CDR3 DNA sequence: TGTGCCAGCAGCCACTCCGAGGGGCGGGGCTACACCTTC.

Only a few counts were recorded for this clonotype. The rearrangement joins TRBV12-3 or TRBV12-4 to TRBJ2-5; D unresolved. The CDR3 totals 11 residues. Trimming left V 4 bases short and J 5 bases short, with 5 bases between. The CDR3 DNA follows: TGTGCCAGCAGTTGGATGGAGACCCAGTACTTC. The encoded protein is CASSWMETQYF.

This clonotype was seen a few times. CDR3 DNA: TGTGCCAGCAGCAGACTCGGAGGGGAGACCCAGTACTTC. Translation gives CASSRLGGETQYF. The chain has TRBV12-3 or TRBV12-4 and TRBJ2-5, with a weak D call TRBD2 (6 bases). The V and J ends lost 6 bases and 5 bases respectively, with 13 bases between them. This CDR3 has 13 residues.

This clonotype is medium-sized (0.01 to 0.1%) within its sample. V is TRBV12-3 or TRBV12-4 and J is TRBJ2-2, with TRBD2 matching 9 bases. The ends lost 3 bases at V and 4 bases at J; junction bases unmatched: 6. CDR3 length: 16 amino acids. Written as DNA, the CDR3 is TGTGCCAGCAGTTTCGGCGGGGGGGGTGTCACCGGGGAGCTGTTTTTT. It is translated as CASSFGGGGVTGELFF.

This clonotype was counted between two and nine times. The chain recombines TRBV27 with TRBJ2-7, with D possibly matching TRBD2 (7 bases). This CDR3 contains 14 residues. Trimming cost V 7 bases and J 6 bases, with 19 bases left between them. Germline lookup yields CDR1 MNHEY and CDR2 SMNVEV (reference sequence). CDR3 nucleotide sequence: TGTGCCAGCACCCTGGGGGGGGCGCTCGGCGAGCAGTACTTC. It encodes CASTLGGALGEQYF.

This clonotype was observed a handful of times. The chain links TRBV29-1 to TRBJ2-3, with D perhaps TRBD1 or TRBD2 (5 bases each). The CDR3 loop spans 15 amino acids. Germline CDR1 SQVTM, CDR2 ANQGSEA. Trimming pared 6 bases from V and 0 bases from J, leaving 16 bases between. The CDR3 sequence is CSVGRNSLSTDTQYF. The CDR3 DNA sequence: TGCAGCGTGGGACGGAATTCCCTGAGCACAGATACGCAGTATTTT.

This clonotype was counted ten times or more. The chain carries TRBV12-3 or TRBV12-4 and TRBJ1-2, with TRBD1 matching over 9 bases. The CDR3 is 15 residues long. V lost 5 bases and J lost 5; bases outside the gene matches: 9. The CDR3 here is CASSPRTGAEYGYTF. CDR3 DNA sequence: TGTGCCAGCAGTCCCCGGACAGGGGCGGAATATGGCTACACCTTC.

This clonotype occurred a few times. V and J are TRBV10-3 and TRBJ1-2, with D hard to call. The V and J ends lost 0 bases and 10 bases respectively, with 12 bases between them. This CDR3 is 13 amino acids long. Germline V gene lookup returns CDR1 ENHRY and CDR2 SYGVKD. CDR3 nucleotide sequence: TGTGCCATCAGTGAGTCCACCGCATACCCCTACACCTTC. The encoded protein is CAISESTAYPYTF.

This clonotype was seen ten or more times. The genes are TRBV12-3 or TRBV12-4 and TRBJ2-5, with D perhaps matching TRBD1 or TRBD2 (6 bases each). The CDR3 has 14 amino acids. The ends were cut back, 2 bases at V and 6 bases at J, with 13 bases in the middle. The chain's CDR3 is CASSLIGGSQTQYF. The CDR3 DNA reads TGTGCCAGCAGTTTAATAGGGGGGTCGCAGACCCAGTACTTC.